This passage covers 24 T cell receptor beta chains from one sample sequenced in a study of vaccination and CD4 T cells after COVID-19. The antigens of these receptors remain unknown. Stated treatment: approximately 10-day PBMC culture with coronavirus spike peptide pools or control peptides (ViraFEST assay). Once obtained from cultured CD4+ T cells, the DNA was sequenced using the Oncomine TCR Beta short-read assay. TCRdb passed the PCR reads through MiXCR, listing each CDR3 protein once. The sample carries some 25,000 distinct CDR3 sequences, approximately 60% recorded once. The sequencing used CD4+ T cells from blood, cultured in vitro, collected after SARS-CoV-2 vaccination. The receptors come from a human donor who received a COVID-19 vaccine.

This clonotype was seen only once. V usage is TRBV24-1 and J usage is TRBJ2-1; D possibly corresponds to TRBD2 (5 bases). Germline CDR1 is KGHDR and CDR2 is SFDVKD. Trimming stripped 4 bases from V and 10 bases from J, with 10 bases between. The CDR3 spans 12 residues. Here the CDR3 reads CATSDHRLEQFF. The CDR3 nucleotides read TGTGCCACCAGTGACCATAGACTAGAGCAGTTCTTC.

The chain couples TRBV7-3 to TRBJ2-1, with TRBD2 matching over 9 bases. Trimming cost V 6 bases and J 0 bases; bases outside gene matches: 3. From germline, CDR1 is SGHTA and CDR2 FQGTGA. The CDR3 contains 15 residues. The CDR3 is CASSSSGDSYNEQFF. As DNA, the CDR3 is TGTGCCAGCAGTTCTAGCGGGGACTCCTACAATGAGCAGTTCTTC.

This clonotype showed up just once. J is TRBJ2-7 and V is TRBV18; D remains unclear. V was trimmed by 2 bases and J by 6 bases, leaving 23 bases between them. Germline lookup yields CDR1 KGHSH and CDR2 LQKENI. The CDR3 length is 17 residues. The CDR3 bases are TGTGCCAGCTCACCAGGCCCAGGCAACCTCGGTACGGGCGAGCAGTACTTC. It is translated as CASSPGPGNLGTGEQYF. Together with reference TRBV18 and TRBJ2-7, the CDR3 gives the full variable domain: NAGVMQNPRHLVRRRGQEARLRCSPMKGHSHVYWYRQLPEEGLKFMVYLQKENIIDESGMPKERFSAEFPKEGPSILRIQQVVRGDSAAYFCASSPGPGNLGTGEQYFGPGTRLTVT.

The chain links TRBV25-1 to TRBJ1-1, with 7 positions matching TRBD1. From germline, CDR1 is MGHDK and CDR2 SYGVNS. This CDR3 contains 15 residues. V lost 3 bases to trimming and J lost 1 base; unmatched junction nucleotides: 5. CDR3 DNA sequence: TGTGCCAGCAGTGAGGGGACAGCCTGGAACACTGAAGCTTTCTTT. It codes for CASSEGTAWNTEAFF.

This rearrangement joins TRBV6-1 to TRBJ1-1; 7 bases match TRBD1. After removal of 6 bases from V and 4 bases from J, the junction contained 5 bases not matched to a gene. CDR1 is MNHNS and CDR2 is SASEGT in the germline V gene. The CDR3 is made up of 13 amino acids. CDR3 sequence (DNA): TGTGCCAGCAGCCGACAGGGACCCACTGAAGCTTTCTTT. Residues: CASSRQGPTEAFF.

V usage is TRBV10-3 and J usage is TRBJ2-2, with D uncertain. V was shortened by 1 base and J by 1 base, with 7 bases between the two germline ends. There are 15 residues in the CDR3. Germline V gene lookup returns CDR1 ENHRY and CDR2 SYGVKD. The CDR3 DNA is TGTGCCATCAGTGAGTACGTGGAGAACACCGGGGAGCTGTTTTTT. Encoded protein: CAISEYVENTGELFF.

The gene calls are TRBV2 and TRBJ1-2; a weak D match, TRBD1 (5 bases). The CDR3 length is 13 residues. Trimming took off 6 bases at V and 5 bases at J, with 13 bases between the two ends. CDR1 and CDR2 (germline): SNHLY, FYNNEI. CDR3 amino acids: CASRDTFGYGYTF. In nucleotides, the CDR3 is TGTGCCAGCAGGGACACTTTCGGGTATGGCTACACCTTC.

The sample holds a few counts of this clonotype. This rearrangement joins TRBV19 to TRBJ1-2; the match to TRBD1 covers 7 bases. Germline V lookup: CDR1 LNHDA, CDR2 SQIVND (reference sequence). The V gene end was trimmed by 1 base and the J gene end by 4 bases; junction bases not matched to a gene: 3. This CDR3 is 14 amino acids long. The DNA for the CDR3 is TGTGCCAGTAGTATAGGTTCAGGGGGCTATGGCTACACCTTC. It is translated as CASSIGSGGYGYTF.

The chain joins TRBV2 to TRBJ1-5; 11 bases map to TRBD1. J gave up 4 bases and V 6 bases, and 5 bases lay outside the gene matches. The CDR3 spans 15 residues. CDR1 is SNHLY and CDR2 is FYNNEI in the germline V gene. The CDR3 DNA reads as TGTGCCAGCAGCCAGGACAGGGGGCCGAATCAGCCCCAGCATTTT. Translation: CASSQDRGPNQPQHF.

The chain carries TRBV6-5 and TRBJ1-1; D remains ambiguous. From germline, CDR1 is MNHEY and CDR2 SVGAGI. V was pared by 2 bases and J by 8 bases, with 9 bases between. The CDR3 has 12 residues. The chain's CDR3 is CASSYALGEAFF. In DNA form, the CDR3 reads TGTGCCAGCAGTTACGCTCTGGGAGAAGCTTTCTTT.

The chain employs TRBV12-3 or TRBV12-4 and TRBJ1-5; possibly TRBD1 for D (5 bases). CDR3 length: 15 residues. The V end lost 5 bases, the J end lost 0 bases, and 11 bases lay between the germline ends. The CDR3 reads CASSHGHYSNQPQHF. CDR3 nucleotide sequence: TGTGCCAGCAGTCACGGACACTATAGCAATCAGCCCCAGCATTTT.

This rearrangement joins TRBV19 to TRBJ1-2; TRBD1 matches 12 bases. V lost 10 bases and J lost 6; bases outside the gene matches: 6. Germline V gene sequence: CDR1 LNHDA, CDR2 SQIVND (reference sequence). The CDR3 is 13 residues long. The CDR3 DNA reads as TGTGCCACCGCGGGACAGGGGGCGAATGGCTACACCTTC. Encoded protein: CATAGQGANGYTF.

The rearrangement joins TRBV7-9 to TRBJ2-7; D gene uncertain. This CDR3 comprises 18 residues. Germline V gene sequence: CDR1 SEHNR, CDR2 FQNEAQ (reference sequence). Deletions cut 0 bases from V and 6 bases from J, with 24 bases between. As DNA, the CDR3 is TGTGCCAGCAGCTTAGCTAGGAAATGGAACAGTCCCCCGGGCGAGCAGTACTTC. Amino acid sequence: CASSLARKWNSPPGEQYF. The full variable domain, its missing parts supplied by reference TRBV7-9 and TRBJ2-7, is DTGVSQNPRHKITKRGQNVTFRCDPISEHNRLYWYRQTLGQGPEFLTYFQNEAQLEKSRLLSDRFSAERPKGSFSTLEIQRTEQGDSAMYLCASSLARKWNSPPGEQYFGPGTRLTVT.

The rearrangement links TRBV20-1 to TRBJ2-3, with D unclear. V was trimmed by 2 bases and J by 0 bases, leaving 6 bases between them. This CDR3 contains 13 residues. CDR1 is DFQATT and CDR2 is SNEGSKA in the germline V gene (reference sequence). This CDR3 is CSARSPSTDTQYF. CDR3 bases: TGCAGTGCTAGATCACCTAGCACAGATACGCAGTATTTT.

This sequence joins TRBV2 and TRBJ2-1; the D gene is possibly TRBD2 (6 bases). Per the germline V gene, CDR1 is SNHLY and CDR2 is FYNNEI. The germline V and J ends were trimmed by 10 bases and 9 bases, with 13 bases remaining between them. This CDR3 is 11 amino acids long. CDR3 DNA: TGTGCCACCGCGACTAGTGGTGAGCAGTTCTTC. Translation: CATATSGEQFF.

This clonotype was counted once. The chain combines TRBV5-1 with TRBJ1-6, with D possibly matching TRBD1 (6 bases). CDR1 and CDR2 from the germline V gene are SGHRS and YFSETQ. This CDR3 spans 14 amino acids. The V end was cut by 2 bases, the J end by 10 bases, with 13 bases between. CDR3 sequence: CASSFREGGSPLHF. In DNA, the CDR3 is TGCGCCAGCAGCTTCAGGGAAGGGGGATCACCCCTCCACTTT.

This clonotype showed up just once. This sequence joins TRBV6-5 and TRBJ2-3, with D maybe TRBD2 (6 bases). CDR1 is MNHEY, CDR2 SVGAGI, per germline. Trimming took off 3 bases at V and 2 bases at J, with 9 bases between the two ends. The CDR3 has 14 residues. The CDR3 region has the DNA TGTGCCAGCAGTTATAGCGGCAACACAGATACGCAGTATTTT. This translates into CASSYSGNTDTQYF.

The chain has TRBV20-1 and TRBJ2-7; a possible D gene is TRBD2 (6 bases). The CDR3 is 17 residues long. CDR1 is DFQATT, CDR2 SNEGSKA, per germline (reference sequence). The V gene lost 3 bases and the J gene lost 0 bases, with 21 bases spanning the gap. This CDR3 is CSASHPKVGGNSYEQYF. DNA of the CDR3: TGCAGTGCTAGTCACCCCAAGGTGGGGGGAAACTCCTACGAGCAGTACTTC.

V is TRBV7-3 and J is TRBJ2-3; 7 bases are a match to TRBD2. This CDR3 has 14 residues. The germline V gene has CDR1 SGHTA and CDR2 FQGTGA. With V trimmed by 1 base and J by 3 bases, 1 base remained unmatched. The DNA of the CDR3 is TGTGCCAGCAGCTTAAAAGCGGGGACAGATACGCAGTATTTT. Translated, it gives CASSLKAGTDTQYF.

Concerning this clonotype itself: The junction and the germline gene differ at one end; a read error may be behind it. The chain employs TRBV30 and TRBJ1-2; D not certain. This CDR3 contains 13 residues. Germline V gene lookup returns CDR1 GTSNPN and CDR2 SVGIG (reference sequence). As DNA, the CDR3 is TGTGCCTGGACTAAGATGGACCACTACGGCTACACCTTC. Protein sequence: CAWTKMDHYGYTF.

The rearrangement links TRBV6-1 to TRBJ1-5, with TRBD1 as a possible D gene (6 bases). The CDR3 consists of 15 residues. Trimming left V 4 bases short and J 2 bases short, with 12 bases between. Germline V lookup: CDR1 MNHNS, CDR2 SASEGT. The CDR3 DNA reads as TGTGCCAGCAGTGTAGCAGGGGTAGGCAATCAGCCCCAGCATTTT. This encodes CASSVAGVGNQPQHF.

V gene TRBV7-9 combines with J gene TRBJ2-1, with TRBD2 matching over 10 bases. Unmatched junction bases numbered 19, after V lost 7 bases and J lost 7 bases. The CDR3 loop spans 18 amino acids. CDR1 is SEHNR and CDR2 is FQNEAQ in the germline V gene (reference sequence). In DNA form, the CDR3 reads TGTGCCAGCATCACCCGACAAGGGCAGCGGGGGGGCCAAAATGAGCAGTTCTTC. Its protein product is CASITRQGQRGGQNEQFF.

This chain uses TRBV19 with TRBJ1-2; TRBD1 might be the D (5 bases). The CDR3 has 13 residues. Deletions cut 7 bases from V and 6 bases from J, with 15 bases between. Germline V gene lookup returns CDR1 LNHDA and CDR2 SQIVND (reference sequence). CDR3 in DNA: TGTGCCAGTACCCTGGAGACAGCTAATGGCTACACCTTC. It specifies CASTLETANGYTF.

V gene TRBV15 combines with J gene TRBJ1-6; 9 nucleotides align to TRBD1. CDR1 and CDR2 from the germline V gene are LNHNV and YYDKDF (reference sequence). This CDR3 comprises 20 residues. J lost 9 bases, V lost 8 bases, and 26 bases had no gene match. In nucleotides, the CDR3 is TGTGCCACCGAATCTGATTTCGGGACAGGGTACTCCGGGGGGAGTTCACCCCTCCACTTT. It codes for CATESDFGTGYSGGSSPLHF.